A selection of T cell receptor beta chains follows, all from one sample in a study of cytomegalovirus exposure and HLA in healthy donors. TCRdb's table, derived via immunoSEQ multiplex PCR, lists solely in-frame clones and lacks some. The sample consists of around 150,000 clones, 79% of them appearing once. Sequenced material: PBMCs. These receptors came from a man aged 35-49 years in good health and CMV-seropositive. CDR3s include the opening cysteine and the closing phenylalanine or tryptophan. A D gene is named only where the DNA matches it firmly. The listing skips clone size in some rows; elsewhere it reads once, few, many or a size class.

TRBD1 | TRBJ1-1 | . | TRBV5-6 | CASPREGADTEAFF | TGTGCCAGCCCCCGCGAGGGGGCGGACACTGAAGCTTTCTTT
TRBD1 | TRBJ1-5 | . | TRBV27 | CATKTGYNQPQHF | TGTGCCACCAAGACAGGGTACAATCAGCCCCAGCATTTT
TRBD2 | TRBJ2-7 | . | TRBV11-2 | CASSLAGTSMGEQYF | TGTGCCAGCAGCTTAGCCGGGACTAGTATGGGCGAGCAGTACTTC
TRBD1 | TRBJ1-1 | . | TRBV30 | CAWRTGGAETEAFF | TGTGCCTGGAGGACAGGGGGCGCGGAAACTGAAGCTTTCTTT
. | TRBJ2-1 | . | TRBV7-9 | CASSLVDRRNEQFF | TGTGCCAGCAGCTTAGTGGACAGACGCAATGAGCAGTTCTTC
TRBD1 | TRBJ1-1 | . | TRBV20-1 | CSALDREKAFF | TGCAGTGCCCTTGACAGGGAAAAAGCTTTCTTT
TRBD2 | TRBJ2-7 | . | TRBV18 | CASSPSGREIYEQYF | TGTGCCAGCTCCCCGAGCGGGAGGGAGATCTACGAGCAGTACTTC
. | TRBJ2-7 | . | TRBV6-5 | CASSYGGTYEQYF | TGTGCCAGCAGTTACGGGGGGACCTACGAGCAGTACTTC
TRBD1 | TRBJ1-6 | . | TRBV19 | CASSSRTGGLNSPLHF | TGTGCCAGTAGTTCCCGGACAGGGGGATTGAATTCACCCCTCCACTTT
. | TRBJ1-4 | once | TRBV6-5 | CASSCSGSGEKLFF | TGTGCCAGCAGTTGCTCAGGCTCCGGGGAAAAACTGTTTTTT
TRBD2 | TRBJ2-1 | . | TRBV7-9 | CASSQAGGPGNEQFF | TGTGCCAGCAGTCAAGCGGGAGGGCCCGGCAATGAGCAGTTCTTC
TRBD1 | TRBJ1-4 | . | TRBV6-5 | CASSYREGGKEKLFF | TGTGCCAGCAGTTACCGGGAAGGGGGCAAGGAAAAACTGTTTTTT
. | TRBJ2-2 | . | TRBV7-8 | CASSSVNTGELFF | TGTGCCAGCAGCTCAGTAAACACCGGGGAGCTGTTTTTT
. | TRBJ2-7 | . | TRBV4-1 | CASSQVGSGSYEQYF | TGCGCCAGCAGCCAAGTCGGTAGCGGCTCCTACGAGCAGTACTTC